The present TCR beta chain was sequenced within a study of radiation and T cells in renal cell carcinoma. Time point described: blood 2 weeks post-SBRT. Specified treatment: 15 Gy SBRT to primary tumor, nephrectomy 4 weeks later. After SBRT, blood was collected at 2 and 4 weeks, plus baseline. Germline CDR1 reads MNHEY; CDR2 reads SMNVEV (reference sequence). This CDR3 contains 16 residues. V lost 6 bases, J lost 0 bases, and 8 bases stayed unmatched. Here immunoSEQ multiplex PCR was the method, and the copy in TCRdb shows in-frame clones only, minus some. The table has 95,000 to 150,000 clones, around 80% seen once.

The rearrangement joins TRBV27 to TRBJ2-7; 10 bases fit TRBD1. The TCR originated in a man aged 45 to 65 with renal cell carcinoma. The starting material was blood, obtained from a patient whose treatment included radiotherapy and nephrectomy. The CDR3 nucleotides read TGTGCCAGCAGCATGGACAGGGGGGCCTACTCCTACGAGCAGTACTTC. Amino acid sequence: CASSMDRGAYSYEQYF.